The source of this TCR beta chain is a study of cytomegalovirus exposure and HLA in healthy donors. Study outcomes and limitations: The study assumed roughly uniform donor sequencing depth for presence/absence analyses. Segments of the TCR beta V type were, in most cases, productive about 87% or about 30% of the time in an earlier analysis. A later analysis reportedly found fewer N-insertions in an Asian-associated ancestry cluster than the roughly 670-donor mean. Among immune exposure information, only CMV serostatus was available.

The V end lost 9 bases, the J end lost 4 bases, and 12 bases lay between the germline ends. Germline V lookup: CDR1 LNHDA, CDR2 SQIVND (reference sequence). This CDR3 is built from 13 residues. A multiplex PCR was run with 60 Vbeta primers and 13 Jbeta primers. The repertoire was sequenced with immunoSEQ multiplex PCR; TCRdb's copy has only in-frame clones and lacks some. The table records 100,000 to 150,000 clones, 60% to 80% of them present only once. Of note for this clone: Its antigen is as yet unknown.

This clonotype was sampled from a woman between 45 and 60 years old in good health and CMV-seronegative. The sample taken for sequencing was PBMCs. The chain links TRBV19 to TRBJ1-4, with D tentatively TRBD1 (5 bases). The CDR3 loop reads CASAGGVNEKLFF. The CDR3 DNA reads as TGTGCCAGCGCGGGGGGAGTTAATGAAAAACTGTTTTTT.